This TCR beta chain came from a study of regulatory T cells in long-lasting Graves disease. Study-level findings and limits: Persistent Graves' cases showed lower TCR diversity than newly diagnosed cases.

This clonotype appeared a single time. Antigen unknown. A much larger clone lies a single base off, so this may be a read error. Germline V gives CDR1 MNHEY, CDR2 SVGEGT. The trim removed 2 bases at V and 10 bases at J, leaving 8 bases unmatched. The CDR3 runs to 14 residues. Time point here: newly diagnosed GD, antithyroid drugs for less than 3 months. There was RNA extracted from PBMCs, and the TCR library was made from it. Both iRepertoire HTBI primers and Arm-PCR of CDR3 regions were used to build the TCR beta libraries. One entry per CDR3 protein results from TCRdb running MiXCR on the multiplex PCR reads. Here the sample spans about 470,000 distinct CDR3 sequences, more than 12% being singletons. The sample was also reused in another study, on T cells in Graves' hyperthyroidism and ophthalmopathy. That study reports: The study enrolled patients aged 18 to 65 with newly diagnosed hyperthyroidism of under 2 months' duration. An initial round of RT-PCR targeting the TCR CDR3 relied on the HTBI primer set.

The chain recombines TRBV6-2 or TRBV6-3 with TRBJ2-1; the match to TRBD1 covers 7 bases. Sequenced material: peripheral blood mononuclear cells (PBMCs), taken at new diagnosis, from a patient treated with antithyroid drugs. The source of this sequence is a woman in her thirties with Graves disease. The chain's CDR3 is CASSYADRVNEQFF. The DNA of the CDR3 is TGTGCCAGCAGTTACGCCGACAGGGTCAACGAGCAGTTCTTC.